The 21 T cell receptor beta chains reported below all come from one sample, sequenced in a study of blood T cell repertoires in COVID-19. The data were produced by immunoSEQ multiplex PCR, yet TCRdb's version contains in-frame clones alone and is incomplete. The sample records a few hundred thousand clones, roughly 86% being singletons. Input material: PBMCs or T cells enriched from blood (not recorded which). The receptors were gathered from a man aged 18 to 29 with acute COVID-19.

As for this clone: Relative to the germline gene, one junction end is altered; a read error may explain this. The J gene is TRBJ1-2, the V gene TRBV6-5; 10 nucleotides line up with TRBD1. This CDR3 has 13 amino acids. The V gene's germline CDR1 is MNHEY and CDR2 SVGAGI. CDR3 DNA sequence: TGTGCCAGCAGTTACTCGACGGACAGGGGGTGCTTGTTC. Protein product: CASSYSTDRGCLF.

The rearrangement links TRBV5-1 to TRBJ2-5; 9 positions agree with TRBD1. Germline V CDR1 and CDR2: SGHRS, YFSETQ. V shed 4 bases and J 5 bases; nucleotides not matched to a gene: 9. The CDR3 length is 15 residues. This chain's CDR3 is CASSPGDRDSETQYF. DNA for the CDR3: TGCGCCAGCAGCCCGGGGGACAGGGACTCCGAGACCCAGTACTTC.

The chain employs TRBV27 and TRBJ2-1; D perhaps matches TRBD2 (5 bases). With 5 bases removed from V and 3 bases from J, the gap between germline ends came to 14 bases. Looked up from germline, CDR1 is MNHEY and CDR2 is SMNVEV (reference sequence). This CDR3 comprises 15 residues. The CDR3 DNA reads TGTGCCAGCAGTCTTGGCCAAGAGGGCTACAATGAGCAGTTCTTC. Amino acids: CASSLGQEGYNEQFF.

V is TRBV28 and J is TRBJ2-7, with 7 bases aligning to TRBD1. This CDR3 is 13 amino acids long. The junction had 4 bases not matched to a gene; V was cut back by 8 bases and J by 0 bases. Germline CDR1 reads MDHEN; CDR2 reads SYDVKM. CDR3 amino acids: CASRDRLSYEQYF. The CDR3 DNA is TGTGCCAGCCGGGACAGACTCTCCTACGAGCAGTACTTC. Looking up the rest from reference TRBV28 and TRBJ2-7 gives the full variable domain: DVKVTQSSRYLVKRTGEKVFLECVQDMDHENMFWYRQDPGLGLRLIYFSYDVKMKEKGDIPEGYSVSREKKERFSLILESASTNQTSMYLCASRDRLSYEQYFGPGTRLTVT.

The J gene is TRBJ1-1, the V gene TRBV5-1; perhaps TRBD1 as D (5 bases). The CDR3 sequence is 14 residues long. The germline V gene has CDR1 SGHRS and CDR2 YFSETQ. The V gene lost 5 bases and the J gene lost 4 bases, with 15 bases spanning the gap. The CDR3: CASSPEWGVTEAFF. CDR3 bases: TGCGCCAGCAGTCCGGAGTGGGGGGTCACTGAAGCTTTCTTT.

The genes are TRBV9 and TRBJ2-7, with D perhaps TRBD1 (6 bases). CDR3 length equals 15 residues. Trimming removed 4 bases from V and 5 bases from J, with 19 bases in between. Germline V gene lookup returns CDR1 SGDLS and CDR2 YYNGEE. CDR3 sequence reads: CASSLTDSMSHEQYF. CDR3 DNA: TGTGCCAGCAGCTTAACGGACAGTATGTCCCACGAGCAGTACTTC.

V gene TRBV14 combines with J gene TRBJ2-7, with D possibly being TRBD1 (8 bases). The CDR3 covers 15 residues. V dropped 6 bases and J dropped 4 bases, with 19 bases sitting between them. The germline gives CDR1 SGHDN, CDR2 FVKESK. The CDR3 DNA sequence: TGTGCCAGCAGTCAGCGCGGACAGGGACTATACGAGCAGTACTTC. Residues: CASSQRGQGLYEQYF. Looking up the rest from reference TRBV14 and TRBJ2-7 gives the full variable domain: EAGVTQFPSHSVIEKGQTVTLRCDPISGHDNLYWYRRVMGKEIKFLLHFVKESKQDESGMPNNRFLAERTGGTYSTLKVQPAELEDSGVYFCASSQRGQGLYEQYFGPGTRLTVT.

The chain uses TRBV7-6 and TRBJ2-6; no clear D gene. Between the trimmed V and J ends, which lost 1 base and 0 bases, there was a span of 7 bases. The germline V gene has CDR1 SGHVS and CDR2 FNYEAQ. This CDR3 is built from 16 residues. CDR3: CASSLGYGSGANVLTF. Here the CDR3 DNA reads TGTGCCAGCAGCTTAGGATACGGCTCTGGGGCCAACGTCCTGACTTTC.

The V call is TRBV3-1 (or the pseudogene TRBV3-2), the J call TRBJ1-2; 7 positions match TRBD1. The germline V gene has CDR1 LGHDT and CDR2 YNNKEL (reference sequence). The CDR3 sequence is 15 residues long. The junction had 7 bases not matched to a gene; V was cut back by 0 bases and J by 6 bases. The CDR3: CASSQDGGRGNGYTF. For the CDR3, the DNA is TGTGCCAGCAGCCAAGATGGTGGCAGGGGGAATGGCTACACCTTC.

The V gene is TRBV7-2, the J gene TRBJ2-5, with 9 bases aligning to TRBD2. With V trimmed by 4 bases and J by 3 bases, 3 bases remained unmatched. The CDR3 consists of 14 residues. Germline CDR1 is SGHTA and CDR2 is FQGNSA. In DNA, the CDR3 is TGTGCCAGCAGCTGGCTAGCGGGAAAAGAGACCCAGTACTTC. Translating gives CASSWLAGKETQYF.

The chain combines TRBV30 with TRBJ1-5; TRBD1 matches at 7 bases. The CDR3 loop spans 12 amino acids. J gave up 6 bases and V 7 bases, and 6 bases lay outside the gene matches. Looked up from germline, CDR1 is GTSNPN and CDR2 is SVGIG (reference sequence). CDR3 amino acids: CASRQGGQPQHF. DNA for the CDR3: TGTGCCTCCAGACAGGGCGGTCAGCCCCAGCATTTT. Together with reference TRBV30 and TRBJ1-5, the CDR3 gives the full variable domain: SQTIHQWPATLVQPVGSPLSLECTVEGTSNPNLYWYRQAAGRGLQLLFYSVGIGQISSEVPQNLSASRPQDRQFILSSKKLLLSDSGFYLCASRQGGQPQHFGDGTRLSIL.

This chain connects TRBV7-9 to TRBJ1-1; D gene ambiguous. The CDR3 totals 13 residues. Germline V gene sequence: CDR1 SEHNR, CDR2 FQNEAQ (reference sequence). The V end lost 0 bases, the J end lost 2 bases, and 4 bases lay between the germline ends. Here the CDR3 DNA reads TGTGCCAGCAGCTTAGCCAGAAACACTGAAGCTTTCTTT. This codes for CASSLARNTEAFF.

The chain joins TRBV6-1 to TRBJ2-7, with a weak D call TRBD1 (5 bases). The CDR3 sequence is 15 residues long. V was clipped by 2 bases and J by 2 bases, with 13 bases between them. The germline V gene has CDR1 MNHNS and CDR2 SASEGT. Here the CDR3 reads CASSETAGQAYEQYF. CDR3 nucleotide sequence: TGTGCCAGCAGTGAAACCGCAGGGCAAGCCTACGAGCAGTACTTC.

This clone was detected a few times. The chain carries TRBV3-1 (or the pseudogene TRBV3-2) and TRBJ1-3; 8 positions agree with TRBD1. The CDR3 extends over 16 amino acids. The junction had 9 bases not matched to a gene; V was cut back by 4 bases and J by 4 bases. Germline loops: CDR1 LGHDT, CDR2 YNNKEL (reference sequence). The CDR3 region is CASSRTQGARGNTIYF. The CDR3 coding sequence is TGTGCCAGCAGCCGAACCCAGGGGGCAAGAGGAAACACCATATATTTT.

The CDR3 coding sequence is TGTGCCAGCAGCCAAGAATGGGGGGAATTCACTGAAGCTTTCTTT. Its translation: CASSQEWGEFTEAFF. The chain couples TRBV3-1 (or the pseudogene TRBV3-2) to TRBJ1-1; maybe TRBD1 (5 bases). Between the trimmed V and J ends, which lost 0 bases and 4 bases, there was a span of 12 bases. Germline values: CDR1 LGHDT, CDR2 YNNKEL (reference sequence). This CDR3 contains 15 residues.

The J gene is TRBJ2-7, the V gene TRBV9, with TRBD2 identical over 8 bases. Looked up from germline, CDR1 is SGDLS and CDR2 is YYNGEE. CDR3 length equals 14 residues. J gave up 4 bases and V 4 bases, and 7 bases lay outside the gene matches. This CDR3 reads CASSPGLVPYEQYF. DNA for the CDR3: TGTGCCAGCAGCCCGGGACTAGTCCCGTACGAGCAGTACTTC.

V usage is TRBV4-3 and J usage is TRBJ1-6; 10 nucleotides line up with TRBD1. There are 15 residues in the CDR3. Germline trimming cut 4 bases from V and 5 bases from J; bases unmatched to any gene: 2. CDR1 LGHNA and CDR2 YSLEER come from the germline V gene. For the CDR3, the DNA is TGCGCCAGCAGCCGGGACAGGGGCCATAATTCACCCCTCCACTTT. It translates to CASSRDRGHNSPLHF.

The rearrangement joins TRBV27 to TRBJ2-1, with D perhaps matching TRBD2 (5 bases). The germline gives CDR1 MNHEY, CDR2 SMNVEV (reference sequence). This CDR3 contains 21 residues. Trimming cost V 4 bases and J 6 bases, with 34 bases left between them. For the CDR3, the DNA is TGTGCCAGCAGTTCATCTTCTGGAGGCGATAACCCACGATACGGAGGCAATGAGCAGTTCTTC. Translation: CASSSSSGGDNPRYGGNEQFF.

This clone was observed a few times. The chain links TRBV7-8 to TRBJ1-2; 7 bases are shared with TRBD1. Germline trimming cut 2 bases from V and 1 base from J; bases unmatched to any gene: 7. CDR1 and CDR2 from the germline V gene are SGHVS and FQNEAQ. CDR3 length: 16 residues. The DNA for the CDR3 is TGTGCCAGCAGCTTAAGACAGGGCGGCCTTAACTATGGCTACACCTTC. This gives the protein CASSLRQGGLNYGYTF.

The V call is TRBV6-5, the J call TRBJ2-5, with D possibly matching TRBD2 (5 bases). The CDR3 contains 13 residues. Germline V gene lookup returns CDR1 MNHEY and CDR2 SVGAGI. Trimming removed 8 bases from V and 5 bases from J, with 15 bases in between. The CDR3 DNA sequence: TGTGCCAGCGCCAGAGGGTTATCGGAGACCCAGTACTTC. It codes for CASARGLSETQYF.

The rearrangement uses TRBV5-1 and TRBJ1-1, with 9 bases matching TRBD1. Trimming cost V 3 bases and J 1 base; bases outside gene matches: 1. This CDR3 region has 14 residues. From germline, CDR1 is SGHRS and CDR2 YFSETQ. The CDR3 DNA is TGCGCCAGCAGCTGGGGACAGGGGAACACTGAAGCTTTCTTT. This translates into CASSWGQGNTEAFF.